This TCR beta chain is drawn from a study of shared clonotypes between healthy human individuals. As concerns this clone: The antigen is unknown.

Here immunoSEQ multiplex PCR was the method, and the copy in TCRdb shows in-frame clones only, minus some. The repertoire has about 1.4 million clones, roughly 97% of them found once; the top ten carry roughly 1.1%. CDR3 length equals 15 residues. The germline gives CDR1 LNHDA, CDR2 SQIVND (reference sequence). Trimming removed 2 bases from V and 9 bases from J, with 16 bases in between. Splitting of CD4+ cells produced CD45RA+ naive and CD45RA-negative memory subsets. Overall study results and limits: Generation probabilities of non-shared clonotypes were lower (relative to those shared by all four donors).

The TCR originated in a man aged 25-45 years in good health. The chain has TRBV19 and TRBJ2-2, with D possibly TRBD2 on 6 matching bases. Specimen: naive CD4+ T cells sorted from blood. The subset denotes: CD45RA+ positively selected. The CDR3 DNA reads as TGTGCCAGTAGTATAAGTGGAGGGTTCAACCGGGAGCTGTTTTTT. The encoded protein is CASSISGGFNRELFF.